These 31 T cell receptor beta chains were all obtained from the same sample, sequenced in a study of blood T cell repertoires in COVID-19. Profiling relied on immunoSEQ multiplex PCR, and the TCRdb table lists in-frame clones only, not all of them. The sample has 200,000 to 250,000 clones, roughly 80% seen once. The sequencing input was peripheral blood. These receptors were obtained from a woman in her 30s who had recovered from COVID-19.

The V call is TRBV9, the J call TRBJ2-3; 8 bases match TRBD2. The germline V gene encodes CDR1 SGDLS and CDR2 YYNGEE. CDR3 length: 14 amino acids. With V trimmed by 3 bases and J by 4 bases, 4 bases remained unmatched. The CDR3 spells CASSAGTRSDTQYF. The DNA of the CDR3 is TGTGCCAGCAGCGCCGGGACTAGATCAGATACGCAGTATTTT.

This clone has just a few counts. The chain joins TRBV5-1 to TRBJ1-2, with 7 positions matching TRBD1. The germline CDR1 and CDR2 sequences are SGHRS and YFSETQ. V lost 0 bases and J lost 0; bases outside the gene matches: 2. This CDR3 region has 15 residues. CDR3: CASSLGQGPNYGYTF. In DNA form, the CDR3 reads TGCGCCAGCAGCTTGGGACAGGGACCTAACTATGGCTACACCTTC.

The chain couples TRBV2 to TRBJ1-1, with 8 bases aligning to TRBD1. The CDR3 length is 14 residues. Germline CDR1 SNHLY, CDR2 FYNNEI. Germline trimming cut 6 bases from V and 4 bases from J; bases unmatched to any gene: 7. The CDR3 loop is CASSGQGRGTEAFF. The CDR3 DNA reads as TGTGCCAGCAGCGGACAGGGTAGAGGCACTGAAGCTTTCTTT.

This clone showed up many times. V and J are TRBV7-8 and TRBJ2-7; perhaps TRBD2 as D (5 bases). The germline CDR1 and CDR2 sequences are SGHVS and FQNEAQ. This CDR3 has 12 amino acids. The V end was cut by 5 bases, the J end by 9 bases, with 14 bases between. The CDR3 nucleotides read TGTGCCAGCAGCGCGAAAGTTGGAGGGCAGTACTTC. Amino acid sequence: CASSAKVGGQYF.

The genes are TRBV19 and TRBJ1-5; 7 positions match TRBD1. Germline values: CDR1 LNHDA, CDR2 SQIVND (reference sequence). The CDR3 is 18 residues long. V lost 6 bases and J lost 0; bases outside the gene matches: 14. CDR3 in amino acids: CASSAAGQAIYSNQPQHF. Here the CDR3 DNA reads TGTGCCAGTAGCGCCGCAGGACAGGCGATATATAGCAATCAGCCCCAGCATTTT.

This clone was picked up one time. The chain uses TRBV7-2 and TRBJ1-2; no firm D call. Trimming took off 5 bases at V and 4 bases at J, with 20 bases between the two ends. Per the germline V gene, CDR1 is SGHTA and CDR2 is FQGNSA. The CDR3 is made up of 16 amino acids. CDR3 sequence reads: CASSEVELRRLYGYTF. Written as DNA, the CDR3 is TGTGCCAGCAGCGAAGTGGAGTTACGGCGACTCTATGGCTACACCTTC. The variable domain in full, with the rest retrieved from reference TRBV7-2 and TRBJ1-2, is GAGVSQSPSNKVTEKGKDVELRCDPISGHTALYWYRQSLGQGLEFLIYFQGNSAPDKSGLPSDRFSAERTGGSVSTLTIQRTQQEDSAVYLCASSEVELRRLYGYTFGSGTRLTVV.

V is TRBV6-5 and J is TRBJ1-6; D remains ambiguous. Trimming left V 6 bases short and J 0 bases short, with 6 bases between. Germline CDR1 and CDR2: MNHEY and SVGAGI. The CDR3 consists of 14 residues. Here the CDR3 DNA reads TGTGCCAGCAGAAGCAACTCCTATAATTCACCCCTCCACTTT. This sequence encodes CASRSNSYNSPLHF.

The chain carries TRBV5-6 and TRBJ2-1; 7 bases line up with TRBD2. The CDR3 length is 14 residues. With V trimmed by 1 base and J by 4 bases, 2 bases remained unmatched. Germline V gene lookup returns CDR1 SGHDT and CDR2 YYEEEE. CDR3 residues: CASSLLAAYNEQFF. The CDR3 DNA sequence: TGTGCCAGCAGCTTGCTAGCGGCATACAATGAGCAGTTCTTC. The full variable domain, with the rest looked up from reference TRBV5-6 and TRBJ2-1, is DAGVTQSPTHLIKTRGQQVTLRCSPKSGHDTVSWYQQALGQGPQFIFQYYEEEERQRGNFPDRFSGHQFPNYSSELNVNALLLGDSALYLCASSLLAAYNEQFFGPGTRLTVL.

The chain has TRBV19 and TRBJ1-3, with TRBD1 matching over 8 bases. V was clipped by 6 bases and J by 0 bases; unmatched bases: 4. Germline V gene data show CDR1 as LNHDA and CDR2 as SQIVND (reference sequence). The CDR3 is made up of 15 amino acids. CDR3 coding DNA: TGTGCCAGTAGGAGACAGGGGACCTCTGGAAACACCATATATTTT. Translating gives CASRRQGTSGNTIYF.

This sequence joins TRBV6-1 and TRBJ2-5; 8 positions match TRBD2. Germline CDR1 reads MNHNS; CDR2 reads SASEGT. The CDR3 is 16 residues long. J lost 1 base, V lost 3 bases, and 7 bases had no gene match. The CDR3 protein is CASSDFQRESQETQYF. The CDR3 nucleotides read TGTGCCAGCAGTGACTTCCAGCGGGAGAGCCAAGAGACCCAGTACTTC.

This clone was seen only a few times. The chain joins TRBV7-9 to TRBJ1-5, with TRBD1 identical over 8 bases. CDR1 is SEHNR, CDR2 FQNEAQ, per germline (reference sequence). The ends lost 2 bases at V and 4 bases at J; junction bases unmatched: 10. The CDR3 contains 17 residues. For the CDR3, the DNA is TGTGCCAGCAGCTTATTCTCAGGGGGCTGGGGTAATCAGCCCCAGCATTTT. This encodes CASSLFSGGWGNQPQHF.

This sequence joins TRBV18 and TRBJ2-7; TRBD1 aligns across 8 bases. The germline V gene encodes CDR1 KGHSH and CDR2 LQKENI. V was pared by 0 bases and J by 5 bases, with 9 bases of the junction left unmatched. CDR3 length: 16 residues. The CDR3 protein is CASSPPQGQATNEQYF. Written as DNA, the CDR3 is TGTGCCAGCTCACCACCCCAGGGACAGGCCACCAACGAGCAGTACTTC.

The chain is built from TRBV24-1 and TRBJ2-7; 7 bases are a match to TRBD2. The CDR3 is 13 residues long. Germline V gives CDR1 KGHDR, CDR2 SFDVKD. V was pared by 9 bases and J by 6 bases, with 10 bases of the junction left unmatched. The CDR3 DNA follows: TGTGCCACCTCTGCGGGAGATACGGGCGAGCAGTACTTC. As protein: CATSAGDTGEQYF.

The chain joins TRBV10-2 to TRBJ1-5; D is unresolved. The V end was cut by 8 bases, the J end by 4 bases, with 12 bases between. The CDR3 sequence is 13 residues long. Germline V gene lookup returns CDR1 WSHSY and CDR2 SAAADI. The chain's CDR3 is CASAETLNQPQHF. The DNA of the CDR3 is TGCGCCAGCGCCGAAACTCTAAATCAGCCCCAGCATTTT.

The chain links TRBV7-3 to TRBJ2-1; maybe TRBD2 (5 bases). Germline loops: CDR1 SGHTA, CDR2 FQGTGA. The CDR3 totals 13 residues. V shed 6 bases and J shed 5 bases, with 11 bases lying between them. CDR3 sequence reads: CASSRGLHNEQFF. CDR3 coding DNA: TGTGCCAGCAGTCGGGGATTACACAATGAGCAGTTCTTC. Full variable domain (missing parts from reference TRBV7-3 and TRBJ2-1): GAGVSQTPSNKVTEKGKYVELRCDPISGHTALYWYRQSLGQGPEFLIYFQGTGAADDSGLPNDRFFAVRPEGSVSTLKIQRTERGDSAVYLCASSRGLHNEQFFGPGTRLTVL.

This clone was observed once. The chain joins TRBV7-9 to TRBJ2-7, with 13 bases fitting TRBD2. Trimming cost V 6 bases and J 2 bases; bases outside gene matches: 4. This CDR3 spans 15 amino acids. CDR1 and CDR2 (germline): SEHNR, FQNEAQ (reference sequence). The CDR3 DNA reads TGTGCCAGCAGTCCAGGACTAGCGGGAGCCTACGAGCAGTACTTC. It specifies CASSPGLAGAYEQYF.

This chain links TRBV9 with TRBJ2-5, with TRBD2 matching over 7 bases. V was clipped by 1 base and J by 1 base; unmatched bases: 13. Germline values: CDR1 SGDLS, CDR2 YYNGEE. This CDR3 is 18 amino acids long. The CDR3 DNA is TGTGCCAGCAGCGTAAGCGGAGGGGCGTCTAGCGGCCAAGAGACCCAGTACTTC. Translated: CASSVSGGASSGQETQYF.

The chain recombines TRBV11-2 with TRBJ2-6, with 7 bases that match TRBD1. The CDR3 has 18 amino acids. CDR1 and CDR2 (germline): SGHAT, FQNNGV. J gave up 2 bases and V 3 bases, and 10 bases lay outside the gene matches. CDR3: CASSFTGQIITGANVLTF. CDR3 DNA sequence: TGTGCCAGCAGCTTCACGGGACAGATAATAACTGGGGCCAACGTCCTGACTTTC.

V gene TRBV27 combines with J gene TRBJ2-7, with TRBD1 identical over 7 bases. Per germline, CDR1 MNHEY and CDR2 SMNVEV (reference sequence). V lost 5 bases to trimming and J lost 1 base; unmatched junction nucleotides: 5. The CDR3 runs to 14 residues. In DNA, the CDR3 is TGTGCCAGCAGTAAACAGGGGCCTTCCTACGAGCAGTACTTC. This translates into CASSKQGPSYEQYF.

At least ten counts were recorded for this clone. This sequence joins TRBV3-1 (or the pseudogene TRBV3-2) and TRBJ1-1; D possibly corresponds to TRBD1 (6 bases). CDR1 and CDR2 (germline): LGHDT, YNNKEL (reference sequence). The V end was cut by 1 base, the J end by 5 bases, with 11 bases between. This CDR3 has 14 residues. The CDR3 nucleotides read TGTGCCAGCAGCCAAGCCAGGGGAGGGACTGAAGCTTTCTTT. Translated: CASSQARGGTEAFF.

This clone has just one count. The chain links TRBV28 to TRBJ2-2; unclear D gene. The CDR3 sequence is 14 residues long. The V and J ends lost 3 bases and 1 base respectively, with 6 bases between them. Germline CDR1 reads MDHEN; CDR2 reads SYDVKM. The CDR3 nucleotides are TGTGCCAGCAGTTTGGCGGAGAACACCGGGGAGCTGTTTTTT. Protein sequence: CASSLAENTGELFF. Together with reference TRBV28 and TRBJ2-2, the CDR3 gives the full variable domain: DVKVTQSSRYLVKRTGEKVFLECVQDMDHENMFWYRQDPGLGLRLIYFSYDVKMKEKGDIPEGYSVSREKKERFSLILESASTNQTSMYLCASSLAENTGELFFGEGSRLTVL.

The CDR3: CASSHGQDPSEQFF. CDR3 DNA sequence: TGCGCCAGCAGCCACGGACAGGACCCCAGCGAGCAGTTCTTC. V and J are TRBV5-1 and TRBJ2-1; 7 bases align to TRBD1. The CDR3 covers 14 residues. V lost 4 bases to trimming and J lost 10 bases; unmatched junction nucleotides: 11. The germline gives CDR1 SGHRS, CDR2 YFSETQ. Looking up the rest from reference TRBV5-1 and TRBJ2-1 gives the full variable domain: KAGVTQTPRYLIKTRGQQVTLSCSPISGHRSVSWYQQTPGQGLQFLFEYFSETQRNKGNFPGRFSGRQFSNSRSEMNVSTLELGDSALYLCASSHGQDPSEQFFGPGTRLTVL.

This clone has only one observation. This sequence joins TRBV5-6 and TRBJ1-4; perhaps TRBD1 as D (6 bases). Germline V gene data show CDR1 as SGHDT and CDR2 as YYEEEE. This CDR3 is 17 amino acids long. Trimming stripped 0 bases from V and 5 bases from J, with 17 bases between. The CDR3 DNA is TGTGCCAGCAGCTTGGAGCCCACAGGGTCCGAAAATGAAAAACTGTTTTTT. Translating gives CASSLEPTGSENEKLFF. Looking up the rest from reference TRBV5-6 and TRBJ1-4 gives the full variable domain: DAGVTQSPTHLIKTRGQQVTLRCSPKSGHDTVSWYQQALGQGPQFIFQYYEEEERQRGNFPDRFSGHQFPNYSSELNVNALLLGDSALYLCASSLEPTGSENEKLFFGSGTQLSVL.

The chain's CDR3 is CASSSEGSGAEQFF. For the CDR3, the DNA is TGCGCCAGCAGCTCTGAGGGGAGCGGGGCTGAGCAGTTCTTC. The chain uses TRBV5-1 and TRBJ2-1, with 7 positions matching TRBD2. Germline CDR1 is SGHRS and CDR2 is YFSETQ. The CDR3 spans 14 residues. J gave up 9 bases and V 3 bases, and 9 bases lay outside the gene matches.

This rearrangement joins TRBV29-1 to TRBJ2-5; 7 bases are shared with TRBD2. Germline V lookup: CDR1 SQVTM, CDR2 ANQGSEA. The CDR3 runs 14 residues. The J segment lost 5 bases and the V segment lost 4 bases, leaving 10 bases of the junction unmatched. CDR3 protein: CSVVFAGASETQYF. CDR3 DNA sequence: TGCAGCGTTGTCTTCGCGGGAGCTTCGGAGACCCAGTACTTC.

As DNA, the CDR3 is TGTGCCAGCAGCTTAGACAGGGATCCTCGCTCCTATAATTCACCCCTCCACTTT. Amino acids: CASSLDRDPRSYNSPLHF. V and J are TRBV7-9 and TRBJ1-6, with a possible D match to TRBD1 (6 bases). Trimming removed 1 base from V and 0 bases from J, with 13 bases in between. This CDR3 is 18 amino acids long. The V gene's germline CDR1 is SEHNR and CDR2 FQNEAQ (reference sequence).

The J gene is TRBJ2-7, the V gene TRBV12-5; TRBD2 matches at 9 bases. CDR3 length: 16 residues. The J segment lost 1 base and the V segment lost 3 bases, leaving 7 bases of the junction unmatched. Germline CDR1 and CDR2: LGHNT and FRNRAP. The CDR3 protein is CASGLSLAGLSYEQYF. CDR3 nucleotides: TGTGCTAGTGGTTTAAGTCTAGCGGGACTTTCCTACGAGCAGTACTTC.

The J gene is TRBJ2-7, the V gene TRBV18; TRBD2 aligns across 8 bases. V was clipped by 6 bases and J by 2 bases; unmatched bases: 9. The CDR3 runs 15 residues. Germline lookup yields CDR1 KGHSH and CDR2 LQKENI. For the CDR3, the DNA is TGTGCCAGCTCCCTGCAGCGGGAGCTCACCTACGAGCAGTACTTC. Protein sequence: CASSLQRELTYEQYF.

The chain employs TRBV6-5 and TRBJ2-3; 14 bases map to TRBD2. V was clipped by 6 bases and J by 6 bases; unmatched bases: 2. Germline assignment: CDR1 MNHEY and CDR2 SVGAGI. The CDR3 runs to 14 residues. The CDR3, as DNA: TGTGCCAGCAGGGGACTAGCGGGAGCGGATACGCAGTATTTT. Residues: CASRGLAGADTQYF.

The gene calls are TRBV19 and TRBJ2-7; 8 bases match TRBD2. Germline V gives CDR1 LNHDA, CDR2 SQIVND (reference sequence). With V trimmed by 1 base and J by 3 bases, 5 bases remained unmatched. The CDR3 extends over 15 amino acids. The CDR3 is CASSIVSGARYEQYF. CDR3 sequence (DNA): TGTGCCAGTAGTATAGTTAGCGGGGCGCGCTACGAGCAGTACTTC.

The rearrangement uses TRBV30 and TRBJ1-3, with 9 positions matching TRBD1. Germline V gene lookup returns CDR1 GTSNPN and CDR2 SVGIG (reference sequence). The CDR3 has 15 residues. V lost 4 bases to trimming and J lost 3 bases; unmatched junction nucleotides: 7. This chain's CDR3 is CAWTLDRGSGNTIYF. The CDR3 DNA reads as TGTGCCTGGACCCTGGACAGGGGCAGTGGAAACACCATATATTTT.